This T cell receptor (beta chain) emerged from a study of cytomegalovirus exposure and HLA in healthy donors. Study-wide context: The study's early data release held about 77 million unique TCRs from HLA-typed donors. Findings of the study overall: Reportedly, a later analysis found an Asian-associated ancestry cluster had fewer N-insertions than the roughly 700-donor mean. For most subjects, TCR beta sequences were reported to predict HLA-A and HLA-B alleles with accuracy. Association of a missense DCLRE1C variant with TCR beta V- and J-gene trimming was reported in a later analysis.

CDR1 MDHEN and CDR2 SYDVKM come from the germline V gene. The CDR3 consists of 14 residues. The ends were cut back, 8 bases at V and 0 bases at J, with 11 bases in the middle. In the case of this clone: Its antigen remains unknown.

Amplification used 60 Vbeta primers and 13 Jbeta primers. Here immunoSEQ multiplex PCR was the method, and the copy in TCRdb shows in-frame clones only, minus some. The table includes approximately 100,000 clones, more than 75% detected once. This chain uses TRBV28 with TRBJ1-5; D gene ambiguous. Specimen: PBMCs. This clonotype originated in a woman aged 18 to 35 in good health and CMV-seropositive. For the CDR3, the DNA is TGTGCCAGCGAGAGCGGCGGTAGCAATCAGCCCCAGCATTTT. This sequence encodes CASESGGSNQPQHF.